The rows below give T cell receptor beta chains drawn from one sample of a study of technical replicates of blood from a handful of donors. The repertoire was sequenced with immunoSEQ multiplex PCR; TCRdb's copy has only in-frame clones and lacks some. This sample has tens of thousands of clones, with around 86% found just once. Sample: PBMCs. These receptors all come from a human donor in good health. Some clones in this sample may be carry-over from other donors' samples. Each CDR3 is given with its conserved first and last residue. A D gene is named only where the DNA matches it firmly. Size is omitted from some rows. Given values are once, few, many or a class for expanded clones.

V	D	J	size	CDR3	DNA
TRBV7-2	TRBD1	TRBJ1-2	-	CASSLVARTGDGGYTF	TGTGCCAGCAGCTTAGTCGCGCGGACAGGGGACGGCGGCTACACCTTC
TRBV30	-	TRBJ1-3	-	CARSEGSSGNTIYF	TGTGCCCGTAGCGAGGGTAGCTCTGGAAACACCATATATTTT
TRBV7-6	-	TRBJ2-2	-	CASREMGLSGGELFF	TGTGCCAGCAGGGAAATGGGACTGAGTGGCGGGGAGCTGTTTTTT
TRBV6-5	TRBD1	TRBJ1-2	-	CASSYSGTGGYGYTF	TGTGCCAGCAGTTACTCCGGGACAGGGGGCTATGGCTACACCTTC
TRBV11-1	-	TRBJ2-2	-	CASSLTVIANTGELFF	TGTGCCAGCAGCTTAACAGTCATAGCGAACACCGGGGAGCTGTTTTTT
TRBV6-5	TRBD2	TRBJ2-5	-	CASSSQREGWETQYF	TGTGCCAGCAGCTCCCAGCGGGAGGGGTGGGAGACCCAGTACTTC
TRBV14	-	TRBJ2-1	-	CASSQGLAGSGNEQFF	TGTGCCAGCAGCCAGGGTCTAGCAGGGAGCGGGAATGAGCAGTTCTTC
TRBV6-5	-	TRBJ2-7	once	CASNRDMGGEQYF	TGTGCCAGCAACCGGGACATGGGTGGGGAGCAGTACTTC
TRBV5-1	TRBD1	TRBJ1-1	-	CASSLAGGWTEAFF	TGCGCCAGCAGCTTGGCAGGGGGCTGGACTGAAGCTTTCTTT
TRBV6-6	TRBD2	TRBJ2-1	-	CACGEREEGNEQFF	TGTGCCTGCGGGGAGCGGGAGGAGGGCAATGAGCAGTTCTTC
TRBV7-3	-	TRBJ1-1	few	CASSLGRSNTEAFF	TGTGCCAGCAGCTTAGGCAGATCGAACACTGAAGCTTTCTTT
TRBV5-1	TRBD1	TRBJ2-5	-	CASSWGDRDQETQYF	TGCGCCAGCAGCTGGGGGGACAGGGACCAAGAGACCCAGTACTTC
TRBV14	TRBD1	TRBJ1-2	-	CASSLEGTEMGYGGYTF	TGTGCCAGCAGTCTCGAGGGGACAGAAATGGGCTATGGCGGCTACACCTTC
TRBV2	TRBD1	TRBJ2-5	-	CASTGTGAQETQYF	TGTGCCAGCACCGGGACAGGAGCACAAGAGACCCAGTACTTC
TRBV5-1	-	TRBJ1-6	-	CASSSDRTYNSPLHF	TGCGCCAGCAGCTCGGACAGAACCTATAATTCACCCCTCCACTTT
TRBV4-1	TRBD2	TRBJ2-7	-	CASSQDSGGEQYF	TGCGCCAGCAGCCAAGATTCGGGGGGCGAGCAGTACTTC
TRBV10-3	-	TRBJ1-1	-	CAISESGRNRNTEAFF	TGTGCCATCAGTGAAAGCGGTCGGAACAGGAACACTGAAGCTTTCTTT
TRBV10-3	-	TRBJ1-2	-	CAIRGQTFYGYTF	TGTGCCATCAGAGGACAGACGTTCTATGGCTACACCTTC
TRBV2	-	TRBJ1-2	-	CASSPTPTPPSGYGYTF	TGTGCCAGCAGTCCGACTCCGACTCCCCCCTCGGGCTATGGCTACACCTTC
TRBV6-6	-	TRBJ1-2	few	CATRGGDTASGYTF	TGTGCCACGCGTGGAGGTGACACGGCATCTGGCTACACCTTC
TRBV29-1	-	TRBJ1-1	-	CSVEIGKTAEAFF	TGCAGCGTTGAAATTGGAAAAACAGCTGAAGCTTTCTTT
TRBV30	TRBD1	TRBJ1-1	-	CAWSPGQGEAFF	TGTGCCTGGAGCCCGGGACAGGGGGAAGCTTTCTTT
TRBV18	-	TRBJ2-2	-	CASSPPWSGELFF	TGTGCCAGCTCACCACCTTGGAGCGGGGAGCTGTTTTTT
TRBV7-2	-	TRBJ2-3	-	CASSLARGTDTQYF	TGTGCCAGCAGCTTAGCGAGAGGGACAGATACGCAGTATTTT
TRBV4-2	TRBD2	TRBJ2-1	-	CASSQVGGGAYNEQFF	TGTGCCAGCAGCCAAGTGGGCGGGGGGGCTTACAATGAGCAGTTCTTC
TRBV30	-	TRBJ1-5	few	CAWSSGQFYSNQPQHF	TGTGCCTGGAGCTCTGGTCAGTTTTATAGCAATCAGCCCCAGCATTTT
TRBV29-1	TRBD1	TRBJ1-1	-	CSVGGTGMNTEAFF	TGCAGCGTTGGTGGGACAGGCATGAACACTGAAGCTTTCTTT
TRBV7-9	-	TRBJ2-5	-	CASSLGPFATQYF	TGTGCCAGCAGCTTAGGGCCATTTGCGACCCAGTACTTC
TRBV7-2	-	TRBJ1-2	-	CASSPIADSRYGYTF	TGTGCCAGCAGCCCTATCGCGGACAGCCGCTATGGCTACACCTTC
TRBV7-7	TRBD2	TRBJ2-5	-	CASSLGSGGMETQYF	TGTGCCAGCAGCTTAGGTAGCGGGGGGATGGAGACCCAGTACTTC
TRBV5-6	TRBD1	TRBJ1-5	-	CASSRLTGGNNQPQHF	TGTGCCAGCAGCAGACTGACAGGGGGCAACAATCAGCCCCAGCATTTT
TRBV2	TRBD1	TRBJ1-4	-	CASRVRQGLDEKLFF	TGTGCCAGCAGAGTCCGACAGGGCTTGGATGAAAAACTGTTTTTT
TRBV12-1	-	TRBJ1-1	many	CASTLHGKGGMNTEAFF	TGTGCCAGCACCCTGCATGGAAAAGGGGGCATGAACACTGAAGCTTTCTTT
TRBV25-1	TRBD1	TRBJ2-7	-	CASSGRQGSEQYF	TGTGCCAGCAGTGGACGACAGGGTAGCGAGCAGTACTTC
TRBV30	-	TRBJ2-5	-	CAWNGNQETQYF	TGTGCCTGGAACGGTAACCAAGAGACCCAGTACTTC
TRBV5-1	TRBD1	TRBJ2-7	-	CASSLGYPGTGRVEQYF	TGCGCCAGCAGCCTAGGATATCCCGGGACAGGGAGAGTAGAGCAGTACTTC
TRBV6-5	TRBD1	TRBJ1-5	-	CASRENRGRQPQHF	TGTGCCAGCAGGGAAAACAGGGGTAGGCAGCCCCAGCATTTT
TRBV30	TRBD2	TRBJ2-7	-	CAWSDFSGTSGLSYEQYF	TGTGCCTGGAGTGATTTCTCCGGGACTAGCGGACTATCCTACGAGCAGTACTTC
TRBV5-1	-	TRBJ1-1	-	CASSSRARNTEAFF	TGCGCCAGCAGCTCGCGGGCCAGGAACACTGAAGCTTTCTTT
TRBV27	-	TRBJ1-1	-	CASSFTTRGMNTEAFF	TGTGCCAGCAGTTTTACTACAAGGGGGATGAACACTGAAGCTTTCTTT
TRBV5-4	TRBD2	TRBJ2-5	-	CASSPRLALQETQYF	TGTGCCAGCAGCCCACGACTAGCGCTCCAAGAGACCCAGTACTTC
TRBV9	TRBD1	TRBJ1-6	-	CASSSGQAYNSPLHF	TGTGCCAGCAGCTCAGGACAGGCCTATAATTCACCCCTCCACTTT
TRBV11-1	-	TRBJ2-4	-	CASSLRGGVSKNIQYF	TGTGCCAGCAGCTTACGGGGTGGGGTATCCAAAAACATTCAGTACTTC
TRBV4-2	-	TRBJ1-5	-	CASSQERPGRRGQPQHF	TGTGCCAGCAGCCAGGAGCGACCGGGCCGTCGGGGTCAGCCCCAGCATTTT
TRBV4-2	-	TRBJ1-1	-	CASSQQRQASEAFF	TGTGCCAGCAGCCAGCAAAGACAGGCCTCTGAAGCTTTCTTT
TRBV5-6	-	TRBJ2-3	-	CASSLSSATTDTQYF	TGTGCCAGCAGCTTGAGTAGCGCAACCACAGATACGCAGTATTTT